This TCR beta chain was captured by sequencing in a study of blood T cell repertoires in COVID-19. Study overall: COVID-19 samples, acute and convalescent, were from the United States, Italy and Spain. PBMCs, B-cell-depleted T cells, or T cells were the source of the cDNA or gDNA that made up the material.

Only a few counts were recorded for this clone. In the source study's methods: Estimates of nucleated cell counts were drawn from the amplification of reference gene primers. Clones were read by immunoSEQ multiplex PCR, and TCRdb kept only the in-frame ones, dropping some. That table is the source of V, J and clone size, and D and trimming were worked out from the DNA. The repertoire consists of fewer than 250,000 clones, with around 83% occurring once and the leading ten covering around 1%. V was cut by 4 bases and J by 5 bases, with 17 bases left in between. This CDR3 spans 15 amino acids. Per germline, CDR1 LGHNA and CDR2 YSLEER.

The V call is TRBV4-3, the J call TRBJ1-1, with D maybe TRBD1 (6 bases). The receptor comes from a man aged 35 to 55 with acute or convalescent COVID-19. Source material: peripheral blood. This CDR3 is CASSRDTSKGTEAFF. CDR3 DNA: TGCGCCAGCAGCCGGGACACCTCAAAAGGGACTGAAGCTTTCTTT.